These 11 T cell receptor beta chains were sequenced from one sample in a study of blood T cell repertoires in COVID-19 (dated by TCRdb to the early 2020s). The library was produced with the immunoSEQ multiplex PCR assay. TCRdb retrieved this table from immuneACCESS and kept in-frame rearrangements only. Not all clones are present; in checked studies, unresolved V genes account for under half, and no reason is known for the remainder. The sample records over 350,000 clones, about 89% of which are singletons. The top ten hold approximately 4.5% of the sample. Sequencing used peripheral blood. The receptors shown here come from a woman in her twenties or thirties with acute or convalescent COVID-19.

The rearrangement links TRBV4-1 to TRBJ1-4; D is unclear. The V gene's germline CDR1 is MGHRA and CDR2 YSYEKL. Trimming stripped 2 bases from V and 0 bases from J, with 7 bases between. The CDR3 consists of 15 residues. The CDR3 sequence is CASSQRPATNEKLFF. The DNA of the CDR3 is TGCGCCAGCAGCCAACGTCCTGCAACTAATGAAAAACTGTTTTTT.

In this sample, this clone turned up many times. The rearrangement uses TRBV4-2 and TRBJ1-1; a possible D gene is TRBD1 (5 bases). The CDR3 spans 13 residues. Germline CDR1 is LGHNA and CDR2 is YNFKEQ. V was cut by 3 bases and J by 6 bases, with 11 bases left in between. CDR3 DNA sequence: TGTGCCAGCAGCCAGGTGGACACCTCTGAAGCTTTCTTT. Translated: CASSQVDTSEAFF.

V and J are TRBV5-6 and TRBJ1-1, with 7 bases fitting TRBD1. CDR3 length: 16 residues. The germline gives CDR1 SGHDT, CDR2 YYEEEE. Trimming at V came to 4 bases and at J to 1 base, leaving 10 bases not matched to a gene. The CDR3: CASSPDLGTENTEAFF. The CDR3 region has the DNA TGTGCCAGCAGCCCTGACCTTGGGACAGAGAACACTGAAGCTTTCTTT.

The rearrangement links TRBV19 to TRBJ2-3; D unclear. This CDR3 is 15 amino acids long. Germline-derived CDR1 and CDR2 are LNHDA and SQIVND (reference sequence). With 5 bases removed from V and 1 base from J, the gap between germline ends came to 13 bases. The CDR3 region is CASSGHFSGTDTQYF. The CDR3 DNA sequence: TGTGCCAGTAGTGGGCATTTCTCTGGCACAGATACGCAGTATTTT.

Only a few counts were recorded for this clone. The rearrangement uses TRBV30 and TRBJ1-2; D gene unclear. The CDR3 sequence is 14 residues long. Per the germline V gene, CDR1 is GTSNPN and CDR2 is SVGIG (reference sequence). Between the trimmed V and J ends, which lost 0 bases and 8 bases, there was a span of 16 bases. The CDR3 sequence is CAWSVRRRSEGYTF. DNA of the CDR3: TGTGCCTGGAGTGTCCGACGTAGGAGCGAGGGCTACACCTTC. The whole variable domain, remainder taken from reference TRBV30 and TRBJ1-2, is SQTIHQWPATLVQPVGSPLSLECTVEGTSNPNLYWYRQAAGRGLQLLFYSVGIGQISSEVPQNLSASRPQDRQFILSSKKLLLSDSGFYLCAWSVRRRSEGYTFGSGTRLTVV.

The chain links TRBV5-1 to TRBJ2-3, with D tentatively TRBD1 (5 bases). In germline, CDR1 is SGHRS, CDR2 YFSETQ. The CDR3 spans 14 residues. The ends were cut back, 0 bases at V and 5 bases at J, with 10 bases in the middle. In DNA, the CDR3 is TGCGCCAGCAGCTTGGGTTTGACAGTAGATACGCAGTATTTT. The encoded protein is CASSLGLTVDTQYF.

The chain joins TRBV11-2 to TRBJ2-1; TRBD1 is a possible D gene (6 bases). Trimming took 2 bases from V and 4 from J, leaving 18 bases between them. The CDR3 is 17 amino acids. CDR1 is SGHAT and CDR2 is FQNNGV in the germline V gene. In DNA, the CDR3 is TGTGCCAGCAGCTTAATGGGGGCAGGCTTGGGATACAATGAGCAGTTCTTC. Residues: CASSLMGAGLGYNEQFF.

The chain is built from TRBV2 and TRBJ2-5, with D perhaps TRBD2 (6 bases). Germline CDR1 reads SNHLY; CDR2 reads FYNNEI. The CDR3 totals 12 residues. V dropped 6 bases and J dropped 4 bases, with 9 bases sitting between them. The CDR3 region has the DNA TGTGCCAGCAGGCGGGGTGGAGAGACCCAGTACTTC. It is translated as CASRRGGETQYF.

This chain joins TRBV18 and TRBJ1-1; TRBD1 matches at 7 bases. The V gene end was trimmed by 7 bases and the J gene end by 3 bases; junction bases not matched to a gene: 5. The germline V gene has CDR1 KGHSH and CDR2 LQKENI. The CDR3 runs 13 residues. DNA of the CDR3: TGTGCCAGCTGTACAGGGGAGGACACTGAAGCTTTCTTT. Residues: CASCTGEDTEAFF.

This rearrangement joins TRBV30 to TRBJ1-1; 8 bases are shared with TRBD1. Germline lookup yields CDR1 GTSNPN and CDR2 SVGIG (reference sequence). V lost 4 bases and J lost 4; bases outside the gene matches: 11. CDR3 size: 15 residues. CDR3 in DNA: TGTGCCTGGACCCCCGGCAGGGGGCTTGGCACTGAAGCTTTCTTT. This codes for CAWTPGRGLGTEAFF.

V is TRBV19 and J is TRBJ1-4, with a tentative D call TRBD1 (6 bases). Looked up from germline, CDR1 is LNHDA and CDR2 is SQIVND (reference sequence). The CDR3 sequence is 15 residues long. The V and J ends lost 4 bases and 4 bases respectively, with 13 bases between them. CDR3 DNA: TGTGCCAGTAGTACCGACAGGAGCCGTAATGAAAAACTGTTTTTT. Protein product: CASSTDRSRNEKLFF.